The 27 T cell receptor beta chains reported below all come from one sample, sequenced in a study of patients and donors after allogeneic stem cell transplantation. TCRdb reprocessed the RT-PCR reads via MiXCR and lists one record per CDR3 protein. This sample has 200,000 to 250,000 distinct CDR3 sequences; around 14% occur once, and the top ten carry about 9.9%. Sequenced sample: blood, either unsorted or a sorted T cell fraction (not recorded which). Receptors originate from a human donor who was either an allogeneic HSCT recipient or a stem cell or donor lymphocyte infusion donor (not recorded which). It is not recorded whose cells these are; they may come from a transplant donor.

This chain uses TRBV28 with TRBJ2-1; TRBD2 aligns across 10 bases. The germline V gene encodes CDR1 MDHEN and CDR2 SYDVKM. The CDR3 is 14 amino acids. J was trimmed by 2 bases and V by 7 bases; bases with no gene match: 2. CDR3 in DNA: TGTGCCAGCAAGCGGGGGGGAACCTACAATGAGCAGTTCTTC. Protein product: CASKRGGTYNEQFF. The whole variable domain, filled in from reference TRBV28 and TRBJ2-1, reads DVKVTQSSRYLVKRTGEKVFLECVQDMDHENMFWYRQDPGLGLRLIYFSYDVKMKEKGDIPEGYSVSREKKERFSLILESASTNQTSMYLCASKRGGTYNEQFFGPGTRLTVL.

This clonotype was found many times. The chain recombines TRBV30 with TRBJ2-3; D not certain. V dropped 3 bases and J dropped 0 bases, with 7 bases sitting between them. CDR1 and CDR2 from the germline V gene are GTSNPN and SVGIG (reference sequence). CDR3 length: 13 amino acids. The CDR3 bases are TGTGCCTGGAGACTCCACAGCACAGATACGCAGTATTTT. Translation gives CAWRLHSTDTQYF.

This clonotype was counted many times. The chain carries TRBV5-1 and TRBJ2-2, with 9 bases that match TRBD2. The CDR3 extends over 15 amino acids. The V gene end was trimmed by 4 bases and the J gene end by 7 bases; junction bases not matched to a gene: 8. Germline lookup yields CDR1 SGHRS and CDR2 YFSETQ. The CDR3 region is CASSPPTSGGGELFF. As DNA, the CDR3 is TGCGCCAGCAGCCCCCCGACTAGCGGAGGCGGGGAGCTGTTTTTT.

This clonotype was observed many times. The chain is built from TRBV9 and TRBJ1-3, with 8 bases matching TRBD1. J lost 8 bases, V lost 3 bases, and 13 bases had no gene match. The CDR3 extends over 16 amino acids. The germline gives CDR1 SGDLS, CDR2 YYNGEE. CDR3 DNA sequence: TGTGCCAGCAGCGCCGGAGGGACAGGAGGGGTCCACACCATATATTTT. This sequence encodes CASSAGGTGGVHTIYF.

This clonotype occurred a few times. The chain joins TRBV10-3 to TRBJ2-1; 10 nucleotides match TRBD2. The germline gives CDR1 ENHRY, CDR2 SYGVKD. The CDR3 loop spans 17 amino acids. V shed 4 bases and J 7 bases; nucleotides not matched to a gene: 13. CDR3 DNA: TGTGCCATCAGTGGGCGAGCGGGGGGGCCTGTACTGAATGAGCAGTTCTTC. Translation: CAISGRAGGPVLNEQFF.

This chain links TRBV5-1 with TRBJ2-1; D possibly corresponds to TRBD2 (6 bases). CDR3 length equals 13 residues. The germline V gene encodes CDR1 SGHRS and CDR2 YFSETQ. V dropped 7 bases and J dropped 5 bases, with 13 bases sitting between them. The CDR3 here is CASAPSGDNEQFF. CDR3 DNA: TGCGCCAGCGCCCCCTCGGGGGACAATGAGCAGTTCTTC.

This chain joins TRBV2 and TRBJ2-7; D may correspond to TRBD1 or TRBD2 (5 bases each). Germline lookup yields CDR1 SNHLY and CDR2 FYNNEI. V shed 3 bases and J shed 2 bases, with 5 bases lying between them. CDR3 length: 12 residues. This CDR3 is CASSEGPYEQYF. In DNA, the CDR3 is TGTGCCAGCAGTGAGGGACCCTACGAGCAGTACTTC.

Ten or more counts support this clonotype. V usage is TRBV14 and J usage is TRBJ2-1, with D perhaps being TRBD1 or TRBD2 (5 bases each). Germline V CDR1 and CDR2: SGHDN, FVKESK. The V end was cut by 4 bases, the J end by 10 bases, with 20 bases between. CDR3 length: 15 amino acids. CDR3 protein: CASSPPGRSSVEQFF. DNA of the CDR3: TGTGCCAGCAGCCCTCCGGGACGGTCTTCGGTGGAGCAGTTCTTC. Based on the CDR3 plus reference TRBV14 and TRBJ2-1, the full variable domain is EAGVTQFPSHSVIEKGQTVTLRCDPISGHDNLYWYRRVMGKEIKFLLHFVKESKQDESGMPNNRFLAERTGGTYSTLKVQPAELEDSGVYFCASSPPGRSSVEQFFGPGTRLTVL.

The sample holds a few counts of this clonotype. The rearrangement joins TRBV20-1 to TRBJ2-1, with TRBD2 matching over 11 bases. The CDR3 length is 15 residues. Trimming cost V 6 bases and J 3 bases; bases outside gene matches: 7. The germline gives CDR1 DFQATT, CDR2 SNEGSKA (reference sequence). This CDR3 reads CSALGTSGFYNEQFF. Here the CDR3 DNA reads TGCAGTGCCCTGGGGACTAGCGGCTTCTACAATGAGCAGTTCTTC.

This clonotype was observed at least ten times. J is TRBJ2-2 and V is TRBV20-1; unclear D gene. Trimming cost V 2 bases and J 2 bases, with 6 bases left between them. This CDR3 has 13 amino acids. Germline loops: CDR1 DFQATT, CDR2 SNEGSKA (reference sequence). The CDR3: CSARLGNTGELFF. The DNA of the CDR3 is TGCAGTGCTAGACTGGGTAACACCGGGGAGCTGTTTTTT.

The DNA for the CDR3 is TGTGCCAGCAGCTCGCAGGGGAACGGCGGGGAGCTGTTTTTT. It encodes CASSSQGNGGELFF. The rearrangement links TRBV7-2 to TRBJ2-2; TRBD1 might be the D (6 bases). Trimming removed 4 bases at V and 7 bases at J, with 13 bases between. Looked up from germline, CDR1 is SGHTA and CDR2 is FQGNSA. The CDR3 runs to 14 residues.

This clonotype turned up a few times. This chain uses TRBV6-5 with TRBJ2-2, with D perhaps matching TRBD2 (7 bases). Germline lookup yields CDR1 MNHEY and CDR2 SVGAGI. V lost 0 bases to trimming and J lost 6 bases, with 17 bases between them. The CDR3 spans 17 residues. The CDR3 nucleotides are TGTGCCAGCAGTTACTCGAGGGGGAGGGGTTGGGCCGGGGAGCTGTTTTTT. Amino acid sequence: CASSYSRGRGWAGELFF.

This clonotype has at least ten counts. The J gene is TRBJ2-3, the V gene TRBV2; 7 bases are shared with TRBD2. The CDR3 extends over 15 amino acids. The trim removed 7 bases at V and 2 bases at J, leaving 9 bases unmatched. Germline lookup yields CDR1 SNHLY and CDR2 FYNNEI. The CDR3 DNA is TGTGCCAGCATGGGGAGGGAAGCCCCCACAGATACGCAGTATTTT. Its translation is CASMGREAPTDTQYF.

This clonotype was observed a handful of times. This chain connects TRBV20-1 to TRBJ1-3, with D tentatively TRBD1 (6 bases). Germline CDR1 DFQATT, CDR2 SNEGSKA (reference sequence). This CDR3 has 12 residues. Trimming removed 0 bases from V and 11 bases from J, with 11 bases in between. The CDR3 DNA reads as TGCAGTGCTAGAGAAGGGGGAAATGCCATATATTTT. Translating gives CSAREGGNAIYF.

The chain couples TRBV19 to TRBJ1-1; 8 positions match TRBD1. CDR1 and CDR2 from the germline V gene are LNHDA and SQIVND (reference sequence). J gave up 3 bases and V 3 bases, and 9 bases lay outside the gene matches. This CDR3 comprises 16 residues. CDR3 DNA sequence: TGTGCCAGTAGTATTGGCCGGGCAGGGGGCGACACTGAAGCTTTCTTT. It specifies CASSIGRAGGDTEAFF.

The table lists this clonotype with many counts. V gene TRBV4-3 combines with J gene TRBJ2-5, with 7 bases fitting TRBD2. There are 15 residues in the CDR3. Trimming at V came to 3 bases and at J to 6 bases, leaving 10 bases not matched to a gene. Germline V gene sequence: CDR1 LGHNA, CDR2 YSLEER. The CDR3 spells CASSQDSLAVQTQYF. CDR3 coding DNA: TGCGCCAGCAGCCAGGATTCTCTAGCGGTGCAGACCCAGTACTTC.

This clonotype was counted between two and nine times. The J gene is TRBJ2-3, the V gene TRBV7-2, with D possibly matching TRBD1 (7 bases). CDR1 and CDR2 from the germline V gene are SGHTA and FQGNSA. This CDR3 contains 14 residues. Trimming stripped 4 bases from V and 6 bases from J, with 14 bases between. The DNA of the CDR3 is TGTGCCAGCAGCTCAGGGGGGCCTTGGGATACGCAGTATTTT. Amino acid sequence: CASSSGGPWDTQYF.

The V gene is TRBV20-1, the J gene TRBJ2-7, with TRBD2 as a possible D gene (7 bases). Germline V gene data show CDR1 as DFQATT and CDR2 as SNEGSKA (reference sequence). The CDR3 is made up of 14 amino acids. Trimming stripped 4 bases from V and 0 bases from J, with 13 bases between. The CDR3 reads CSAMGGASSYEQYF. Written as DNA, the CDR3 is TGCAGTGCTATGGGGGGGGCGAGCTCCTACGAGCAGTACTTC.

This clonotype has ten or more counts. The chain recombines TRBV20-1 with TRBJ2-7, with 11 bases lining up with TRBD2. V lost 6 bases, J lost 6 bases, and 10 bases stayed unmatched. Germline V gene lookup returns CDR1 DFQATT and CDR2 SNEGSKA (reference sequence). The CDR3 is 14 residues long. CDR3 sequence (DNA): TGCAGTGCAAGGGTGGGACTAGCGGTCCCCGAGCAGTACTTC. The encoded protein is CSARVGLAVPEQYF.

V is TRBV7-8 and J is TRBJ2-5; the match to TRBD1 covers 10 bases. CDR3 size: 16 residues. Germline CDR1 is SGHVS and CDR2 is FQNEAQ. V shed 5 bases, J shed 3 bases, and the junction held 9 bases outside the gene matches. The CDR3 nucleotides are TGTGCCAGCAGCCTCGGACAGGGGGGTAGCGAAGAGACCCAGTACTTC. Its translation is CASSLGQGGSEETQYF.

This clonotype was counted a few times. The rearrangement uses TRBV7-2 and TRBJ2-2; maybe TRBD1 (5 bases). From germline, CDR1 is SGHTA and CDR2 FQGNSA. There are 15 residues in the CDR3. The V end was cut by 1 base, the J end by 5 bases, with 11 bases between. The CDR3 spells CASSLGAQGTGELFF. The CDR3 DNA follows: TGTGCCAGCAGCTTAGGGGCCCAGGGAACCGGGGAGCTGTTTTTT.

In its sample, this clonotype was seen many times. The chain employs TRBV20-1 and TRBJ1-2, with D unresolved. The germline CDR1 and CDR2 sequences are DFQATT and SNEGSKA (reference sequence). V was shortened by 7 bases and J by 3 bases, with 12 bases between the two germline ends. The CDR3 runs 12 residues. The chain's CDR3 is CSVDREYYGYTF. Here the CDR3 DNA reads TGCAGTGTCGACCGGGAGTACTATGGCTACACCTTC.

This clonotype has only a few counts. The chain links TRBV9 to TRBJ2-1, with TRBD1 as a possible D gene (8 bases). V lost 0 bases and J lost 2, with 15 bases in between. Looked up from germline, CDR1 is SGDLS and CDR2 is YYNGEE. The CDR3 is 17 residues long. In DNA form, the CDR3 reads TGTGCCAGCAGCGTAGGTGAGCGGGGACAGGCCTACAATGAGCAGTTCTTC. This translates into CASSVGERGQAYNEQFF.

The chain joins TRBV5-1 to TRBJ2-7, with a possible D match to TRBD2 (7 bases). Germline CDR1 reads SGHRS; CDR2 reads YFSETQ. V shed 3 bases and J shed 3 bases, with 16 bases lying between them. CDR3 size: 15 residues. DNA for the CDR3: TGCGCCAGCAGCTGGAAAGGGGGGGCAGGCTACGAGCAGTACTTC. Translating gives CASSWKGGAGYEQYF.

The chain combines TRBV30 with TRBJ2-3; D remains unclear. The CDR3 runs 12 residues. V was trimmed by 6 bases and J by 6 bases, leaving 13 bases between them. Germline values: CDR1 GTSNPN, CDR2 SVGIG (reference sequence). The CDR3 reads CACEVSGDTQYF. The CDR3 bases are TGTGCCTGCGAGGTCAGTGGGGATACGCAGTATTTT.

This clonotype was seen many times. This chain connects TRBV6-1 to TRBJ2-1; the match to TRBD2 covers 11 bases. The CDR3 loop spans 14 amino acids. Per germline, CDR1 MNHNS and CDR2 SASEGT. Unmatched junction bases numbered 5, after V lost 8 bases and J lost 5 bases. The CDR3 sequence is CASQGLAANNEQFF. The CDR3 nucleotides are TGTGCCAGCCAGGGACTAGCGGCAAACAATGAGCAGTTCTTC.

The chain carries TRBV21-1 and TRBJ1-6; the DNA was not compared with TRBD1, the D call given in the table. TRBV21-1 is marked as a pseudogene. This CDR3 is 20 amino acids long. CDR3 protein: CASSKMWGEGHRSYNSPLHF. CDR3 DNA sequence: TGTGCCAGCAGCAAAATGTGGGGTGAGGGACACCGCTCCTATAATTCACCCCTCCACTTT.